These 28 T cell receptor beta chains share one sample of origin, sequenced in a study of beta chain features in type 1 diabetes. Study outcomes and limitations: For Type 1 diabetes patients, all four CD4+ subsets carried TCRB CDR3s that were moderately but significantly shorter.

These receptors are not linked to any known antigen. The entirety of the isolated RNA underwent reverse transcription, so expressed TCRB transcripts were sequenced. Method: immunoSEQ multiplex PCR; TCRdb's copy keeps in-frame clones and lacks some. Among roughly 730,000 clones, around an eighth were seen once, and the ten largest hold 0.022%. The sequenced sample was naive CD4+ T cells from blood. The receptors were gathered from a man aged 18 to 29 with type 1 diabetes.

The chain employs TRBV7-2 and TRBJ1-3; no firm D call. The V end was cut by 5 bases, the J end by 2 bases, with 10 bases between. The CDR3 totals 14 residues. CDR1 and CDR2 (germline): SGHTA, FQGNSA. In DNA form, the CDR3 reads TGTGCCAGCAGCCCCGCCCTGACTGGAAACACCATATATTTT. This sequence encodes CASSPALTGNTIYF.

This clone was counted between two and nine times. The chain links TRBV5-1 to TRBJ1-2; D is unresolved. From germline, CDR1 is SGHRS and CDR2 YFSETQ. V shed 0 bases and J shed 6 bases, with 12 bases lying between them. The CDR3 totals 14 residues. CDR3 sequence: CASSLDDPGDGYTF. For the CDR3, the DNA is TGCGCCAGCAGCTTGGACGACCCTGGGGATGGCTACACCTTC. The full variable domain, in which reference TRBV5-1 and TRBJ1-2 provide the parts outside the CDR3, is KAGVTQTPRYLIKTRGQQVTLSCSPISGHRSVSWYQQTPGQGLQFLFEYFSETQRNKGNFPGRFSGRQFSNSRSEMNVSTLELGDSALYLCASSLDDPGDGYTFGSGTRLTVV.

The J gene is TRBJ2-1, the V gene TRBV4-1; D is possibly TRBD1 (5 bases). Trimming removed 0 bases at V and 13 bases at J, with 31 bases between. This CDR3 comprises 19 residues. Germline CDR1 is MGHRA and CDR2 is YSYEKL. The CDR3 nucleotides are TGCGCCAGCAGCCAAGATCGGAAATCGGAACCCTCCGCGTGGGGCCCACAGTTCTTC. The encoded protein is CASSQDRKSEPSAWGPQFF.

This clone has just a few counts. V usage is TRBV18 and J usage is TRBJ2-3; possible D gene TRBD2, 5 bases. Per the germline V gene, CDR1 is KGHSH and CDR2 is LQKENI. Trimming cost V 3 bases and J 3 bases, with 13 bases left between them. The CDR3 runs to 15 residues. The DNA of the CDR3 is TGTGCCAGCTCACCTTTGGGTCGGGGAACAGATACGCAGTATTTT. It codes for CASSPLGRGTDTQYF. Together with reference TRBV18 and TRBJ2-3, the CDR3 gives the full variable domain: NAGVMQNPRHLVRRRGQEARLRCSPMKGHSHVYWYRQLPEEGLKFMVYLQKENIIDESGMPKERFSAEFPKEGPSILRIQQVVRGDSAAYFCASSPLGRGTDTQYFGPGTRLTVL.

This clone was observed a few times. The rearrangement joins TRBV4-2 to TRBJ1-1; a weak D match, TRBD1 (5 bases). Germline values: CDR1 LGHNA, CDR2 YNFKEQ. CDR3 length equals 15 residues. V lost 1 base to trimming and J lost 2 bases, with 11 bases between them. This CDR3 reads CASSQVVRDNTEAFF. The DNA for the CDR3 is TGTGCCAGCAGCCAAGTAGTCAGGGACAACACTGAAGCTTTCTTT.

In this sample, this clone turned up a few times. The J gene is TRBJ1-5, the V gene TRBV7-9; tentatively, D is TRBD1 (6 bases). The V gene's germline CDR1 is SEHNR and CDR2 FQNEAQ (reference sequence). The CDR3 spans 13 residues. The germline V and J ends were trimmed by 7 bases and 4 bases, with 11 bases remaining between them. CDR3 region: CASTITGNQPQHF. Written as DNA, the CDR3 is TGTGCCAGCACCATTACAGGGAATCAGCCCCAGCATTTT.

The chain joins TRBV7-9 to TRBJ2-1; D may be TRBD1 (5 bases). The germline CDR1 and CDR2 sequences are SEHNR and FQNEAQ (reference sequence). This CDR3 comprises 16 residues. Trimming left V 5 bases short and J 0 bases short, with 14 bases between. As DNA, the CDR3 is TGTGCCAGCAGCGTAGACAGAGCCCTCTCCTACAATGAGCAGTTCTTC. Protein product: CASSVDRALSYNEQFF.

A few counts support this clone. The CDR3 region has the DNA TGTGCCAGCAGCCTCAGGACAGGGGTAGACTATGGCTACACCTTC. It is translated as CASSLRTGVDYGYTF. The chain recombines TRBV7-8 with TRBJ1-2; 9 bases fit TRBD1. Losses at the gene ends were 5 bases for V and 3 bases for J; bases not matched to a gene: 7. CDR3 length equals 15 residues. Germline V gene sequence: CDR1 SGHVS, CDR2 FQNEAQ.

CDR3 residues: CASSRRETQYF. CDR3 in DNA: TGTGCCAGCAGCCGGAGAGAGACCCAGTACTTC. J is TRBJ2-5 and V is TRBV11-3; D is undetermined. The V gene's germline CDR1 is SGHNT and CDR2 YENEEA. Trimming pared 5 bases from V and 4 bases from J, leaving 5 bases between. The CDR3 is 11 amino acids.

This chain links TRBV7-2 with TRBJ1-1; 9 bases agree with TRBD1. The V gene end was trimmed by 5 bases and the J gene end by 6 bases; junction bases not matched to a gene: 10. Germline loops: CDR1 SGHTA, CDR2 FQGNSA. The CDR3 has 15 residues. The CDR3 nucleotides are TGTGCCAGCAGCATCCGGGACAGGGATGGTGCTGAAGCTTTCTTT. It translates to CASSIRDRDGAEAFF.

This clone was picked up a small number of times. This sequence joins TRBV30 and TRBJ2-2; tentative D call: TRBD1 (6 bases). In germline, CDR1 is GTSNPN, CDR2 SVGIG (reference sequence). The CDR3 totals 11 residues. Trimming cost V 5 bases and J 7 bases, with 8 bases left between them. Written as DNA, the CDR3 is TGTGCCTGGTCAGGGGTCGGGGAGCTGTTTTTT. Encoded protein: CAWSGVGELFF.

This clone showed up just a few times. V and J are TRBV4-1 and TRBJ2-1; perhaps TRBD2 as D (7 bases). Trimming left V 2 bases short and J 7 bases short, with 21 bases between. CDR1 and CDR2 (germline): MGHRA, YSYEKL. This CDR3 region has 17 residues. The CDR3 protein is CASSQLLRGPKGNEQFF. The DNA of the CDR3 is TGCGCCAGCAGCCAATTATTGCGGGGGCCGAAAGGGAATGAGCAGTTCTTC.

This clone came up a few times. This chain connects TRBV7-9 to TRBJ2-3; 11 bases match TRBD2. The V gene's germline CDR1 is SEHNR and CDR2 FQNEAQ (reference sequence). Trimming removed 4 bases from V and 6 bases from J; junction bases left unmatched: 3. The CDR3 is 14 residues long. The CDR3 protein is CASSYSGGADTQYF. CDR3 DNA sequence: TGTGCCAGCAGCTATAGCGGGGGGGCCGATACGCAGTATTTT.

The chain couples TRBV6-6 to TRBJ1-1; D remains ambiguous. CDR1 is MNHNY, CDR2 SVGAGI, per germline (reference sequence). The V end was cut by 1 base, the J end by 5 bases, with 8 bases between. The CDR3 loop spans 13 amino acids. DNA for the CDR3: TGTGCCAGCAGTTACTTGGGAGGAACTGAAGCTTTCTTT. Its protein product is CASSYLGGTEAFF.

This chain joins TRBV7-9 and TRBJ1-5; maybe TRBD1 (5 bases). The germline V and J ends were trimmed by 3 bases and 3 bases, with 12 bases remaining between them. In germline, CDR1 is SEHNR, CDR2 FQNEAQ (reference sequence). The CDR3 length is 15 residues. For the CDR3, the DNA is TGTGCCAGCAGCTTGCAAGGGACGTCCAATCAGCCCCAGCATTTT. Translation gives CASSLQGTSNQPQHF.

This clone was counted only a few times. The chain combines TRBV4-1 with TRBJ2-5, with D hard to call. Germline values: CDR1 MGHRA, CDR2 YSYEKL. Trimming took off 5 bases at V and 5 bases at J, with 12 bases between the two ends. The CDR3 length is 13 residues. The CDR3: CASSTQVVETQYF. CDR3 coding DNA: TGCGCCAGCAGCACTCAAGTTGTCGAGACCCAGTACTTC.

This clone was detected a few times. This chain links TRBV6-6 with TRBJ2-7, with D possibly TRBD2 on 6 matching bases. This CDR3 has 15 amino acids. Germline V gene data show CDR1 as MNHNY and CDR2 as SVGAGI (reference sequence). The V and J ends lost 2 bases and 2 bases respectively, with 13 bases between them. CDR3 protein: CASSYGAGLPYEQYF. In nucleotides, the CDR3 is TGTGCCAGCAGTTACGGAGCGGGCCTCCCCTACGAGCAGTACTTC.

This clone was counted between two and nine times. The chain recombines TRBV23-1 with TRBJ2-7; maybe TRBD1 (6 bases). TRBV23-1 is classed as an ORF, of uncertain function. The V and J ends lost 3 bases and 0 bases respectively, with 12 bases between them. This CDR3 is built from 15 residues. CDR3 nucleotide sequence: TGCGCCAGCAGTCAGAGAGACAGGAGCTCCTACGAGCAGTACTTC. It encodes CASSQRDRSSYEQYF.

There are a few counts of this clone. The CDR3 nucleotides read TGCGCCAGCAGCCTAGACGGGACGGAAAGCAATCAGCCCCAGCATTTT. It is translated as CASSLDGTESNQPQHF. The chain recombines TRBV5-1 with TRBJ1-5; TRBD1 is a possible D gene (5 bases). Trimming cost V 4 bases and J 1 base, with 15 bases left between them. There are 16 residues in the CDR3. Germline CDR1 and CDR2: SGHRS and YFSETQ.

This clone is a singleton in its sample. This CDR3 is also generated by other DNA sequences in the sample. V usage is TRBV30 and J usage is TRBJ2-7, with D perhaps TRBD2 (6 bases). Looked up from germline, CDR1 is GTSNPN and CDR2 is SVGIG (reference sequence). V dropped 1 base and J dropped 4 bases, with 8 bases sitting between them. The length of the CDR3 is 12 residues. This chain's CDR3 is CAWSEGGYEQYF. CDR3 DNA: TGTGCCTGGAGTGAGGGAGGTTACGAGCAGTACTTC.

This clone was observed a handful of times. The chain combines TRBV13 with TRBJ2-3; 9 bases match TRBD2. The ends lost 8 bases at V and 5 bases at J; junction bases unmatched: 8. The CDR3 covers 14 residues. CDR1 PRHDT and CDR2 FYEKMQ come from the germline V gene (reference sequence). The CDR3 sequence is CASGGGAGLDTQYF. DNA for the CDR3: TGTGCCAGCGGCGGGGGGGCAGGATTAGATACGCAGTATTTT.

This chain links TRBV5-1 with TRBJ2-7, with D possibly called TRBD1 or TRBD2 (6 bases each). The germline V and J ends were trimmed by 4 bases and 3 bases, with 20 bases remaining between them. The V gene's germline CDR1 is SGHRS and CDR2 YFSETQ. The CDR3 runs 16 residues. CDR3 amino acids: CASSREIQGGDYEQYF. CDR3 bases: TGCGCCAGCAGCCGAGAGATACAGGGAGGCGACTACGAGCAGTACTTC. Complete variable domain (other parts from reference TRBV5-1 and TRBJ2-7): KAGVTQTPRYLIKTRGQQVTLSCSPISGHRSVSWYQQTPGQGLQFLFEYFSETQRNKGNFPGRFSGRQFSNSRSEMNVSTLELGDSALYLCASSREIQGGDYEQYFGPGTRLTVT.

The rearrangement uses TRBV5-1 and TRBJ2-7; D may be TRBD1 (6 bases). The V gene's germline CDR1 is SGHRS and CDR2 YFSETQ. The CDR3 loop spans 14 amino acids. V lost 5 bases and J 1 base, leaving 13 bases between the germline ends. CDR3 sequence reads: CASSQDRGSYEQYF. In nucleotides, the CDR3 is TGCGCCAGCAGTCAGGACAGAGGTTCCTACGAGCAGTACTTC.

The sample holds a few counts of this clone. Distinct nucleotide sequences in the sample also encode this CDR3. The chain combines TRBV19 with TRBJ1-5; 7 nucleotides line up with TRBD1. Trimming cost V 10 bases and J 5 bases; bases outside gene matches: 5. The germline V gene has CDR1 LNHDA and CDR2 SQIVND (reference sequence). The CDR3 has 12 amino acids. The CDR3 DNA reads as TGTGCCACCCGACAGGGTGATCAGCCCCAGCATTTT. Translation gives CATRQGDQPQHF.

This sequence joins TRBV4-1 and TRBJ1-1, with TRBD1 matching over 7 bases. V shed 4 bases and J 2 bases; nucleotides not matched to a gene: 4. This CDR3 contains 14 residues. CDR1 and CDR2 (germline): MGHRA, YSYEKL. The CDR3 nucleotides read TGCGCCAGCAGCCGAGGGACAGAAAACACTGAAGCTTTCTTT. Its protein product is CASSRGTENTEAFF.

The DNA of the CDR3 is TGTGCCAGCAGTTTCGGCAGGTTCGTCGATTCACCCCTCCACTTT. Translating it yields CASSFGRFVDSPLHF. V gene TRBV27 combines with J gene TRBJ1-6; D ambiguous. Trimming took off 3 bases at V and 8 bases at J, with 14 bases between the two ends. Germline CDR1 and CDR2: MNHEY and SMNVEV (reference sequence). The CDR3 is 15 amino acids.

The chain uses TRBV7-9 and TRBJ1-2, with a weak D call TRBD1 (5 bases). The length of the CDR3 is 15 residues. Trimming shortened V by 2 bases and J by 0 bases, and 10 bases separated the two germline ends. Germline CDR1 is SEHNR and CDR2 is FQNEAQ (reference sequence). In DNA, the CDR3 is TGTGCCAGCAGCTTAATCAAGGGGTCTAACTATGGCTACACCTTC. Translated, it gives CASSLIKGSNYGYTF. Using reference TRBV7-9 and TRBJ1-2 for the parts outside the CDR3, the full variable domain is DTGVSQNPRHKITKRGQNVTFRCDPISEHNRLYWYRQTLGQGPEFLTYFQNEAQLEKSRLLSDRFSAERPKGSFSTLEIQRTEQGDSAMYLCASSLIKGSNYGYTFGSGTRLTVV.

This chain links TRBV21-1 with TRBJ2-1; TRBD1, as called in the table, went unchecked against the DNA. TRBV21-1 is listed as a pseudogene. The CDR3 runs to 15 residues. CDR3 bases: TGTGCCAGCAGCAAATTCAGGACAGGCTACAATGAGCAGTTCTTC. This sequence encodes CASSKFRTGYNEQFF.